These T cell receptor beta chains were read from a single sample in a study of blood T cell repertoires in COVID-19. Sequenced by immunoSEQ multiplex PCR; TCRdb stores in-frame clones only, minus some. The repertoire has approximately 350,000 clones, approximately 92% of them found once; the top ten carry 1%. Input material: PBMCs or T cells enriched from blood (not recorded which). Receptor source: a man aged 18 to 29 who had recovered from COVID-19. Each CDR3 is given with its conserved first and last residue. The D gene is left open where the match is weak. Clone size is shown for a subset of rows, as once, few, many or a class of expanded clone.

TRBV5-4,TRBJ2-7,.,.,CASSLLPSDHEQYF,TGTGCCAGCAGCTTGTTGCCTAGTGATCACGAGCAGTACTTC
TRBV19,TRBJ1-4,.,TRBD1,CASSPTTGGVEKLFF,TGTGCCAGTAGTCCAACTACAGGGGGCGTTGAAAAACTGTTTTTT
TRBV9,TRBJ1-3,.,.,CASSVRGSSGNTIYF,TGTGCCAGCAGCGTGCGTGGGAGCTCTGGAAACACCATATATTTT
TRBV9,TRBJ2-1,.,TRBD2,CASSVDGRGEQFF,TGTGCCAGCAGCGTAGACGGGAGGGGTGAGCAGTTCTTC
TRBV2,TRBJ2-7,.,TRBD2,CASGVGLAGSGDF,TGTGCCAGCGGGGTGGGACTAGCGGGATCGGGAGACTTC
TRBV29-1,TRBJ1-3,few,TRBD1,CSVGDRAGNTIYF,TGCAGCGTGGGGGACAGGGCTGGAAACACCATATATTTT
TRBV24-1,TRBJ1-1,.,.,CATSPSTGKGTEAFF,TGTGCCACCAGTCCTTCTACAGGGAAGGGCACTGAAGCTTTCTTT
TRBV28,TRBJ2-7,.,TRBD2,CASSFSTGLGTYEQYF,TGTGCCAGCAGTTTTTCGACCGGACTAGGGACCTACGAGCAGTACTTC
TRBV6-5,TRBJ2-5,few,TRBD1,CASSYLLQGALETQYF,TGTGCCAGCAGTTACCTTCTACAGGGGGCGCTTGAGACCCAGTACTTC
TRBV27,TRBJ1-1,once,.,CASSLKETTEAFF,TGTGCCAGCAGTTTGAAGGAGACCACTGAAGCTTTCTTT
TRBV7-2,TRBJ2-2,.,.,CASSLGLTNTGELFF,TGTGCCAGCAGCTTGGGACTCACGAACACCGGGGAGCTGTTTTTT
TRBV19,TRBJ2-7,once,TRBD2,CASSSGNLYEQYF,TGTGCCAGTAGCAGCGGGAATCTTTACGAGCAGTACTTC
TRBV2,TRBJ2-1,.,TRBD1,CANSRQGTEQFF,TGTGCCAATTCGAGACAGGGCACTGAGCAGTTCTTC
TRBV28,TRBJ2-3,.,TRBD2,CASSLLAGQQNPTDTQYF,TGTGCCAGCAGCCTACTAGCGGGACAGCAAAATCCCACAGATACGCAGTATTTT
TRBV4-2,TRBJ2-1,.,TRBD1,CASSPGQVGADEQFF,TGTGCCAGCAGCCCCGGACAGGTCGGGGCTGATGAGCAGTTCTTC
TRBV5-1,TRBJ1-2,once,.,CASRVGGYGYTF,TGCGCCAGCAGAGTTGGGGGGTATGGCTACACCTTC
TRBV7-8,TRBJ2-3,few,.,CASSLGPYYRTDTQYF,TGTGCCAGCAGCTTAGGCCCTTACTACCGCACAGATACGCAGTATTTT
TRBV10-3,TRBJ2-2,.,.,CAIKVLGGTGELFF,TGTGCCATCAAGGTTCTCGGGGGCACCGGGGAGCTGTTTTTT
TRBV3-1/TRBV3-2,TRBJ2-1,.,TRBD2,CASSQDLLAGDYNEQFF,TGTGCCAGCAGCCAAGATCTTCTGGCGGGGGATTACAATGAGCAGTTCTTC
TRBV29-1,TRBJ1-4,.,.,CSVGAGGRATNEKLFF,TGCAGCGTTGGGGCGGGGGGTCGTGCAACTAATGAAAAACTGTTTTTT
TRBV5-4,TRBJ2-3,.,.,CASSLGGTRTDTQYF,TGTGCCAGCAGCTTGGGCGGAACCCGTACAGATACGCAGTATTTT
TRBV25-1,TRBJ1-1,.,.,CASMEGNTEAFF,TGTGCCAGCATGGAGGGAAACACTGAAGCTTTCTTT
TRBV2,TRBJ2-5,.,TRBD2,CASSRRLAEETQYF,TGTGCCAGCAGCCGCAGACTAGCGGAAGAGACCCAGTACTTC
TRBV6-5,TRBJ1-1,.,TRBD1,CASSSTWTGGPHRAFF,TGTGCCAGCAGTTCAACTTGGACAGGGGGTCCTCATCGAGCTTTCTTT
TRBV6-1,TRBJ2-2,.,TRBD2,CASSERGEGGELFF,TGTGCCAGCAGTGAGCGGGGGGAAGGCGGGGAGCTGTTTTTT
TRBV7-9,TRBJ1-6,.,.,CASTGDLHNSPLHF,TGTGCCAGCACCGGAGACCTACATAATTCACCCCTCCACTTT
TRBV4-2,TRBJ2-1,.,.,CASSQDGQISYNEQFF,TGTGCCAGCAGCCAAGATGGGCAAATCTCCTACAATGAGCAGTTCTTC
TRBV18,TRBJ2-1,.,TRBD1,CASSPVQGYEQFF,TGTGCCAGCTCACCGGTACAGGGGTATGAGCAGTTCTTC
TRBV11-2,TRBJ2-2,.,TRBD2,CASSSGRNSGSTGELFF,TGTGCCAGCAGCTCCGGTCGGAATAGCGGGAGTACCGGGGAGCTGTTTTTT
TRBV13,TRBJ2-7,.,TRBD1,CASSVDRGSVYF,TGTGCCAGCAGCGTCGACAGGGGTAGCGTGTACTTC